These 28 T cell receptor beta chains were sequenced from one sample in a study of blood T cell repertoires in COVID-19. Clones were sequenced by immunoSEQ multiplex PCR, and TCRdb holds only the in-frame ones, with some missing. In the table there are over 85,000 clones, about 90% of which are singletons. What was sequenced was peripheral blood. These receptors were collected from a man aged 70 or older with acute or convalescent COVID-19.

This sequence joins TRBV9 and TRBJ2-1; 7 bases align to TRBD2. With 0 bases clipped from V and 1 base from J, the junction kept 7 bases outside the gene matches. The CDR3 has 17 residues. Germline CDR1 SGDLS, CDR2 YYNGEE. CDR3 protein: CASSVAPRAGSYNEQFF. The CDR3 bases are TGTGCCAGCAGCGTAGCACCAAGAGCGGGGTCCTACAATGAGCAGTTCTTC. Variable domain in full (rest from reference TRBV9 and TRBJ2-1): DSGVTQTPKHLITATGQRVTLRCSPRSGDLSVYWYQQSLDQGLQFLIQYYNGEERAKGNILERFSAQQFPDLHSELNLSSLELGDSALYFCASSVAPRAGSYNEQFFGPGTRLTVL.

The rearrangement uses TRBV5-1 and TRBJ2-5; D uncertain. Germline CDR1 reads SGHRS; CDR2 reads YFSETQ. The ends were cut back, 0 bases at V and 3 bases at J, with 6 bases in the middle. The CDR3 covers 13 residues. The CDR3 protein is CASSLAHEETQYF. Written as DNA, the CDR3 is TGCGCCAGCAGCTTGGCCCATGAAGAGACCCAGTACTTC.

The V call is TRBV19, the J call TRBJ1-1, with 8 bases identical to TRBD1. The CDR3 spans 14 residues. Germline V gives CDR1 LNHDA, CDR2 SQIVND (reference sequence). After removal of 7 bases from V and 4 bases from J, the junction contained 8 bases not matched to a gene. The CDR3: CASTLTGVSTEAFF. For the CDR3, the DNA is TGTGCCAGTACCCTGACAGGGGTTAGCACTGAAGCTTTCTTT.

This clone was observed a handful of times. V and J are TRBV1 and TRBJ1-4. TRBV1 is a pseudogene. The CDR3 sequence is 13 residues long. CDR3 residues: CTSSRYCNEKLFF. The CDR3, as DNA: TGCACCAGCAGCCGGTACTGTAATGAAAAACTGTTTTTT.

This chain joins TRBV6-5 and TRBJ2-7, with a weak D call TRBD1 (5 bases). CDR3 size: 16 residues. Trimming took 2 bases from V and 1 from J, leaving 15 bases between them. Looked up from germline, CDR1 is MNHEY and CDR2 is SVGAGI. CDR3 bases: TGTGCCAGCAGTTACGCCGGTTTAAGGGGTTCCTACGAGCAGTACTTC. Translation: CASSYAGLRGSYEQYF.

The chain joins TRBV18 to TRBJ2-7; TRBD2 might be the D (5 bases). Trimming stripped 3 bases from V and 5 bases from J, with 11 bases between. This CDR3 has 13 amino acids. The germline gives CDR1 KGHSH, CDR2 LQKENI. The DNA of the CDR3 is TGTGCCAGCTCACCGGGGAGCACCCACGAGCAGTACTTC. The encoded protein is CASSPGSTHEQYF.

The V and J genes are TRBV28 and TRBJ2-7; tentative D call: TRBD2 (5 bases). CDR1 is MDHEN and CDR2 is SYDVKM in the germline V gene. Deletions cut 5 bases from V and 2 bases from J, with 10 bases between. This CDR3 comprises 13 residues. CDR3 nucleotide sequence: TGTGCCAGCAGTAAACTAGAACCCTACGAGCAGTACGTC. Protein sequence: CASSKLEPYEQYV.

This rearrangement joins TRBV5-1 to TRBJ1-2, with unresolved D. V was clipped by 0 bases and J by 2 bases, with 5 bases between them. The CDR3 contains 13 residues. Germline CDR1 and CDR2: SGHRS and YFSETQ. The CDR3 DNA is TGCGCCAGCAGCTTGGGTCGGAACTATGGCTACACCTTC. Amino acid sequence: CASSLGRNYGYTF.

This chain links TRBV20-1 with TRBJ2-1; the match to TRBD1 covers 8 bases. This CDR3 comprises 11 residues. The trim removed 7 bases at V and 9 bases at J, leaving 5 bases unmatched. Per the germline V gene, CDR1 is DFQATT and CDR2 is SNEGSKA (reference sequence). In nucleotides, the CDR3 is TGCAGTGTTGGACAGGGAGCTGAGCAGTTCTTC. As protein: CSVGQGAEQFF.

This clone turned up a few times. The CDR3 DNA is TGTGCCAGCAGTGAACAGGGTAACGGCTACACCTTC. Protein product: CASSEQGNGYTF. This chain links TRBV2 with TRBJ1-2, with D perhaps matching TRBD1 (5 bases). Germline V gives CDR1 SNHLY, CDR2 FYNNEI. The CDR3 contains 12 residues. V lost 2 bases to trimming and J lost 8 bases, with 9 bases between them.

The V call is TRBV2, the J call TRBJ1-2; no definite D call. Germline assignment: CDR1 SNHLY and CDR2 FYNNEI. The germline V and J ends were trimmed by 1 base and 3 bases, with 6 bases remaining between them. The CDR3 contains 13 residues. The CDR3 sequence: CASSEGEDYGYTF. CDR3 DNA: TGTGCCAGCAGTGAAGGGGAGGACTATGGCTACACCTTC. Based on the CDR3 plus reference TRBV2 and TRBJ1-2, the full variable domain is EPEVTQTPSHQVTQMGQEVILRCVPISNHLYFYWYRQILGQKVEFLVSFYNNEISEKSEIFDDQFSVERPDGSNFTLKIRSTKLEDSAMYFCASSEGEDYGYTFGSGTRLTVV.

This chain uses TRBV11-2 with TRBJ2-7; 7 bases are a match to TRBD1. This CDR3 has 15 residues. From germline, CDR1 is SGHAT and CDR2 FQNNGV. The trim removed 0 bases at V and 2 bases at J, leaving 4 bases unmatched. CDR3: CASSLEATGTYEQYF. In DNA form, the CDR3 reads TGTGCCAGCAGCTTAGAAGCGACAGGGACCTACGAGCAGTACTTC.

This rearrangement joins TRBV6-5 to TRBJ2-4; the D is unclear. Germline CDR1 is MNHEY and CDR2 is SVGAGI. This CDR3 has 11 amino acids. V was trimmed by 2 bases and J by 14 bases, leaving 10 bases between them. The CDR3, as DNA: TGTGCCAGCAGTTACAGCGCAGAAAAGTACTTC. Protein sequence: CASSYSAEKYF.

The chain employs TRBV25-1 and TRBJ2-2; D perhaps matches TRBD1 (6 bases). The germline V and J ends were trimmed by 4 bases and 7 bases, with 10 bases remaining between them. There are 13 residues in the CDR3. In germline, CDR1 is MGHDK, CDR2 SYGVNS. Written as DNA, the CDR3 is TGTGCCAGCAGTGTCAACAGGGACGGGGAGCTGTTTTTT. This codes for CASSVNRDGELFF.

The chain uses TRBV6-5 and TRBJ1-4; possible D gene TRBD1, 5 bases. With 8 bases removed from V and 6 bases from J, the gap between germline ends came to 19 bases. CDR1 is MNHEY, CDR2 SVGAGI, per germline. This CDR3 spans 15 amino acids. This CDR3 is CASGLLGLPDEKLFF. CDR3 bases: TGTGCCAGCGGCCTTTTGGGACTCCCCGATGAAAAACTGTTTTTT.

CDR3 in amino acids: CATCNGATNEKLFF. CDR3 in DNA: TGTGCCACCTGTAACGGTGCAACTAATGAAAAACTGTTTTTT. V usage is TRBV7-9 and J usage is TRBJ1-4; no firm D call. CDR3 length equals 14 residues. Germline-derived CDR1 and CDR2 are SEHNR and FQNEAQ (reference sequence). Trimming took off 10 bases at V and 0 bases at J, with 12 bases between the two ends.

V is TRBV2 and J is TRBJ1-5; 8 bases are shared with TRBD1. The CDR3 covers 13 residues. Trimming took 4 bases from V and 4 from J; bases not matched to a gene: 0. From germline, CDR1 is SNHLY and CDR2 FYNNEI. CDR3 in amino acids: CASSGQGNQPQHF. The CDR3 DNA follows: TGTGCCAGCAGTGGACAGGGGAATCAGCCCCAGCATTTT.

The chain couples TRBV6-2 or TRBV6-3 to TRBJ2-1, with 11 bases fitting TRBD2. The CDR3 runs to 14 residues. The trim removed 5 bases at V and 9 bases at J, leaving 6 bases unmatched. Germline CDR1 reads MNHEY; CDR2 reads SVGEGT. CDR3 in amino acids: CASSPGLAVGEQFF. CDR3 DNA: TGTGCCAGCAGTCCGGGACTAGCGGTGGGTGAGCAGTTCTTC.

This chain joins TRBV5-1 and TRBJ2-3; TRBD2 agrees at 9 bases. Losses at the gene ends were 0 bases for V and 0 bases for J; bases not matched to a gene: 5. The CDR3 sequence is 17 residues long. Germline lookup yields CDR1 SGHRS and CDR2 YFSETQ. CDR3 DNA sequence: TGCGCCAGCAGCTTGGTCCGGCTAGCGGGGAGCACAGATACGCAGTATTTT. Protein: CASSLVRLAGSTDTQYF.

The V gene is TRBV11-2, the J gene TRBJ2-2; 13 nucleotides line up with TRBD2. Germline lookup yields CDR1 SGHAT and CDR2 FQNNGV. The V and J ends lost 5 bases and 7 bases, in that order; junction bases with no gene match: 10. The CDR3 sequence is 17 residues long. The CDR3 nucleotides are TGTGCCAGCAGCCGCGGACTAGCGGGGGTGCGAGGCGGGGAGCTGTTTTTT. This sequence encodes CASSRGLAGVRGGELFF.

The gene calls are TRBV5-1 and TRBJ2-1; 14 bases align to TRBD2. The V gene end was trimmed by 5 bases and the J gene end by 7 bases; junction bases not matched to a gene: 8. CDR1 SGHRS and CDR2 YFSETQ come from the germline V gene. This CDR3 is built from 16 residues. For the CDR3, the DNA is TGCGCCAGCAGTTTTCTGACTAGCGGGGGGGCAAATGAGCAGTTCTTC. Translating it yields CASSFLTSGGANEQFF.

This clone was observed a single time. The V and J genes are TRBV5-6 and TRBJ2-3, with 8 bases matching TRBD1. From germline, CDR1 is SGHDT and CDR2 YYEEEE. This CDR3 has 15 amino acids. Losses at the gene ends were 4 bases for V and 0 bases for J; bases not matched to a gene: 4. CDR3 DNA sequence: TGTGCCAGCAGCGCCGACAGGGGAAGCACAGATACGCAGTATTTT. Its protein product is CASSADRGSTDTQYF.

The J gene is TRBJ1-5, the V gene TRBV7-2; D is unresolved. The CDR3 runs to 15 residues. The V and J ends lost 5 bases and 4 bases respectively, with 15 bases between them. Germline V gene data show CDR1 as SGHTA and CDR2 as FQGNSA. CDR3 in amino acids: CASSQDPAGNQPQHF. Written as DNA, the CDR3 is TGTGCCAGCAGCCAAGACCCCGCCGGGAATCAGCCCCAGCATTTT.

This clone was picked up one time. The V and J genes are TRBV9 and TRBJ2-5, with TRBD2 matching 8 bases. CDR3 length equals 18 residues. V trimming: 0 bases; J trimming: 0 bases; junction bases outside the gene matches: 10. In germline, CDR1 is SGDLS, CDR2 YYNGEE. The DNA of the CDR3 is TGTGCCAGCAGCGTAGAGGCGGGGGGACTAACGTACCAAGAGACCCAGTACTTC. This encodes CASSVEAGGLTYQETQYF.

The chain links TRBV27 to TRBJ2-1, with TRBD1 as a possible D gene (6 bases). Germline V gene lookup returns CDR1 MNHEY and CDR2 SMNVEV (reference sequence). With 6 bases removed from V and 4 bases from J, the gap between germline ends came to 16 bases. The CDR3 consists of 15 residues. The CDR3 region is CASRPLGTSYNEQFF. The CDR3 bases are TGTGCCAGCAGGCCTCTCGGGACATCTTACAATGAGCAGTTCTTC.

This sequence joins TRBV28 and TRBJ1-2, with a tentative D call TRBD1 (5 bases). The CDR3 has 15 residues. Germline V gene sequence: CDR1 MDHEN, CDR2 SYDVKM. V lost 8 bases to trimming and J lost 5 bases, with 21 bases between them. The DNA of the CDR3 is TGTGCCAGCTCTGGGCCCGCTCGGGACTTATATGGCTACACCTTC. The encoded protein is CASSGPARDLYGYTF.

This clone has a single count. The chain carries TRBV6-5 and TRBJ2-5, with a tentative D call TRBD2 (6 bases). The ends were cut back, 8 bases at V and 0 bases at J, with 13 bases in the middle. This CDR3 comprises 14 residues. Germline lookup yields CDR1 MNHEY and CDR2 SVGAGI. Here the CDR3 reads CASRAGQNQETQYF. In DNA, the CDR3 is TGTGCCAGCCGGGCGGGGCAGAACCAAGAGACCCAGTACTTC.

The J gene is TRBJ2-5, the V gene TRBV18; perhaps TRBD1 as D (6 bases). Germline assignment: CDR1 KGHSH and CDR2 LQKENI. The V end was cut by 0 bases, the J end by 0 bases, with 14 bases between. There are 17 residues in the CDR3. CDR3 region: CASSPPAATGNQETQYF. The CDR3, as DNA: TGTGCCAGCTCACCACCGGCGGCAACAGGGAACCAAGAGACCCAGTACTTC. Combining the CDR3 with reference TRBV18 and TRBJ2-5 gives the whole variable domain NAGVMQNPRHLVRRRGQEARLRCSPMKGHSHVYWYRQLPEEGLKFMVYLQKENIIDESGMPKERFSAEFPKEGPSILRIQQVVRGDSAAYFCASSPPAATGNQETQYFGPGTRLLVL.